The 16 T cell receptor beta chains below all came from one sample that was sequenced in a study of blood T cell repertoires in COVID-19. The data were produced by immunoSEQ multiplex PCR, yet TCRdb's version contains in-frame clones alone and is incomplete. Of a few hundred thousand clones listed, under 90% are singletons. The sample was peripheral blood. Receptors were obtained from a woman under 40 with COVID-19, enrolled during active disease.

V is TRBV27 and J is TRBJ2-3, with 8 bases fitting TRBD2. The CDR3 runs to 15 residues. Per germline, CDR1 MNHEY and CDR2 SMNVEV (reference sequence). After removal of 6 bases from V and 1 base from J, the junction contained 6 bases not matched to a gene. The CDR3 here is CASSTSGSRTDTQYF. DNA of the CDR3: TGTGCCAGCAGCACAAGCGGGAGCCGCACAGATACGCAGTATTTT.

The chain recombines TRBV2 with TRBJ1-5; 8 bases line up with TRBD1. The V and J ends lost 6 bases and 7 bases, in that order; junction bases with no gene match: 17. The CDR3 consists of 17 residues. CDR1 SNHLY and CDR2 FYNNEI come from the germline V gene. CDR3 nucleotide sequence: TGTGCCAGCAGGGGTGTCCAGGGGGCGCGGCCTCCCCAGCCCCAGCATTTT. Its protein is CASRGVQGARPPQPQHF.

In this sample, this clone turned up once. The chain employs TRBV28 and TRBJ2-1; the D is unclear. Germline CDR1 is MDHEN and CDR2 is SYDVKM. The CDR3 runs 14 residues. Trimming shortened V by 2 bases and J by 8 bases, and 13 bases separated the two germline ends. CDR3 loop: CASSLRSSRHEQFF. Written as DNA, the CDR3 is TGTGCCAGCAGTTTAAGGAGCAGCCGGCATGAGCAGTTCTTC.

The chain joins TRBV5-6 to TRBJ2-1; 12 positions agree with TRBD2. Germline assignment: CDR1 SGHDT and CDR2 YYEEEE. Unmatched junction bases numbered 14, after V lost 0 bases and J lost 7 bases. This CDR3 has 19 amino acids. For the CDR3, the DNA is TGTGCCAGCAGCTTGGCCACAGCTAGCGGGAGGGCCTCGTTGAATGAGCAGTTCTTC. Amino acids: CASSLATASGRASLNEQFF. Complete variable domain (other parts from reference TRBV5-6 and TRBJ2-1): DAGVTQSPTHLIKTRGQQVTLRCSPKSGHDTVSWYQQALGQGPQFIFQYYEEEERQRGNFPDRFSGHQFPNYSSELNVNALLLGDSALYLCASSLATASGRASLNEQFFGPGTRLTVL.

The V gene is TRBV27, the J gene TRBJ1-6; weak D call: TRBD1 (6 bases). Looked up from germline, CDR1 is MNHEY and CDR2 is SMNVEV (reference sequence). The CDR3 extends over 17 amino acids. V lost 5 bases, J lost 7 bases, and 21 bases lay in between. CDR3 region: CASSPLETGRGNSPLHF. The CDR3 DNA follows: TGTGCCAGCAGTCCCCTCGAGACAGGAAGGGGCAATTCACCCCTCCACTTT.

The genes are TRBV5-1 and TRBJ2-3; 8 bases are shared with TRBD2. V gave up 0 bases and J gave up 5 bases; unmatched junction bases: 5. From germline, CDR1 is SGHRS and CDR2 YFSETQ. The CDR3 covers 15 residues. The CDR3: CASSLAGGPQDTQYF. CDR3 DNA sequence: TGCGCCAGCAGCTTGGCGGGAGGGCCACAAGATACGCAGTATTTT.

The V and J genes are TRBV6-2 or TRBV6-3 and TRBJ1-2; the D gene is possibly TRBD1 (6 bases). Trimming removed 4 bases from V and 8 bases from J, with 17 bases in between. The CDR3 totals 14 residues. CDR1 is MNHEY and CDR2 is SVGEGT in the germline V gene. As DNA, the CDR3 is TGTGCCAGCAGTTCGGGGGGCGCTTTCGTCGGCTACACCTTC. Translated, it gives CASSSGGAFVGYTF.

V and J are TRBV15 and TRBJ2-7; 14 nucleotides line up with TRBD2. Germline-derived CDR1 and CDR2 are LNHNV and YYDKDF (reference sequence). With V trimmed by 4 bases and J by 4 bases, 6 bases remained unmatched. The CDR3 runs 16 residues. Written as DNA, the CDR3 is TGTGCCACCAGCACCGGGACTAGCGGGAGAACTTACGAGCAGTACTTC. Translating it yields CATSTGTSGRTYEQYF.

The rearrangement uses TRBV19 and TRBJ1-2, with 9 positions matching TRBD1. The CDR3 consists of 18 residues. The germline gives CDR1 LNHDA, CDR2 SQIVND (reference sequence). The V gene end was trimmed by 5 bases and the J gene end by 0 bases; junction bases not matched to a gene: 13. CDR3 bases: TGTGCCAGTAGTCACTCAGGACAGGGGAGAGGGACTAACTATGGCTACACCTTC. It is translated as CASSHSGQGRGTNYGYTF.

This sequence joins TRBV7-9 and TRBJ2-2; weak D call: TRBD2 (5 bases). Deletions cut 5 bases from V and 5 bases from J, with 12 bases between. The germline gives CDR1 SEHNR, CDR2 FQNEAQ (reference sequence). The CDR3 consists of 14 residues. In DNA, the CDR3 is TGTGCCAGCAGCCCAATCGGAGGAACCGGGGAGCTGTTTTTT. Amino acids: CASSPIGGTGELFF.

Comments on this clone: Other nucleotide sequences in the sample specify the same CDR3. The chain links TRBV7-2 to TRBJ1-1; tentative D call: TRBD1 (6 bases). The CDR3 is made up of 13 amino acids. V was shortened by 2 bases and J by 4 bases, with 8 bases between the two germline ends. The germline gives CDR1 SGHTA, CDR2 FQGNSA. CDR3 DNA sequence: TGTGCCAGCAGCTTAAGGGGGGGCACTGAAGCTTTCTTT. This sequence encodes CASSLRGGTEAFF.

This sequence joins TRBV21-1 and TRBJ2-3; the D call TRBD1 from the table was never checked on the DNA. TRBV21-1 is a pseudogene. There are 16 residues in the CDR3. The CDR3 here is CASSYFRDRVTDTQYF. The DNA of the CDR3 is TGTGCCAGCAGTTACTTTCGGGACAGGGTCACAGATACGCAGTATTTT.

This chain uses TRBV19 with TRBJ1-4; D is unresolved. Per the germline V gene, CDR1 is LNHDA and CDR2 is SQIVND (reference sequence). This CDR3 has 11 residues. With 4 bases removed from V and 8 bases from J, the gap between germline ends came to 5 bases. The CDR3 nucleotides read TGTGCCAGTAGTAACGGGGAAAAACTGTTTTTT. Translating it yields CASSNGEKLFF.

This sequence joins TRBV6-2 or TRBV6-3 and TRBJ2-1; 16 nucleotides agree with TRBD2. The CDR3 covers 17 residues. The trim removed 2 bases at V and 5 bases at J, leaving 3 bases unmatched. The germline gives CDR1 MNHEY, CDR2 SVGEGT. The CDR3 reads CASSYPGLAGGHNEQFF. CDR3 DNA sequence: TGTGCCAGCAGTTACCCGGGACTAGCGGGAGGGCACAATGAGCAGTTCTTC.

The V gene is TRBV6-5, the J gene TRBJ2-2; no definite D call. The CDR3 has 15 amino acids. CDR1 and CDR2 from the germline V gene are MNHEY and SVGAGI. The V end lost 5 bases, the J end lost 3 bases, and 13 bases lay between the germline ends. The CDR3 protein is CASSNIRVDTGELFF. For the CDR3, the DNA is TGTGCCAGCAGTAACATCCGGGTTGACACCGGGGAGCTGTTTTTT.

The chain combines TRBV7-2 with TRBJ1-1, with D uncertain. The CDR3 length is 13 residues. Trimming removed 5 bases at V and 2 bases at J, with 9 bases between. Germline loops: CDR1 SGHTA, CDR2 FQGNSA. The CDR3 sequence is CASSRVSNTEAFF. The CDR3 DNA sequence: TGTGCCAGCAGCCGGGTCTCTAACACTGAAGCTTTCTTT.